This T cell receptor (beta chain) was captured in a study of monozygotic twins with inflammatory bowel disease. The germline gives CDR1 SGHRS, CDR2 YFSETQ. The CDR3 totals 18 residues. Each donor supplied 2 to 2.5 ml of blood. After re-calling the 5' RACE reads, TCRdb lists one entry per CDR3 protein, DNA absent. The table lists about 300,000 distinct CDR3 sequences. The sequence was obtained from a human donor with ulcerative colitis or Crohn's disease, or a healthy co-twin of an affected twin (not recorded which). The specimen was blood. The chain is built from TRBV5-1 and TRBJ2-1; TCRdb's assignment of TRBD2 cannot be checked, as there is no DNA. Here the CDR3 reads CASSLAKSGIPTYNEQFF. Combining the CDR3 with reference TRBV5-1 and TRBJ2-1 gives the whole variable domain KAGVTQTPRYLIKTRGQQVTLSCSPISGHRSVSWYQQTPGQGLQFLFEYFSETQRNKGNFPGRFSGRQFSNSRSEMNVSTLELGDSALYLCASSLAKSGIPTYNEQFFGPGTRLTVL.